These 18 T cell receptor beta chains originate from one sample sequenced in a study of identifying expanded T cells in peripheral blood. Some clones are missing from TCRdb's copy, which holds only in-frame ones; the method was immunoSEQ multiplex PCR. This sample has roughly 100,000 clones, with 88% found just once. Sequencing input: blood. These receptors were obtained from a person aged 18 to 69 in good health.

This clone was detected ten times or more. V gene TRBV27 combines with J gene TRBJ1-2, with D tentatively TRBD1 (6 bases). The germline V gene encodes CDR1 MNHEY and CDR2 SMNVEV (reference sequence). V was pared by 5 bases and J by 8 bases, with 15 bases between. The CDR3 consists of 13 residues. Here the CDR3 reads CASSTPGGRGYTF. The CDR3 DNA reads TGTGCCAGCAGTACCCCGGGGGGGCGGGGCTACACCTTC.

The chain joins TRBV7-9 to TRBJ2-1; 7 positions match TRBD2. The germline V gene has CDR1 SEHNR and CDR2 FQNEAQ (reference sequence). J lost 7 bases, V lost 4 bases, and 10 bases had no gene match. The CDR3 sequence is 15 residues long. The DNA of the CDR3 is TGTGCCAGCAGCTCTTGGCGGGAGAATCGGAATGAGCAGTTCTTC. Its translation: CASSSWRENRNEQFF.

The J gene is TRBJ1-5, the V gene TRBV28; 10 nucleotides match TRBD1. V trimming: 7 bases; J trimming: 0 bases; junction bases outside the gene matches: 6. The CDR3 sequence is 16 residues long. Looked up from germline, CDR1 is MDHEN and CDR2 is SYDVKM. DNA of the CDR3: TGTGCCAGCAACACTCGGACAGGGGGTAGCAATCAGCCCCAGCATTTT. Translated: CASNTRTGGSNQPQHF.

The chain is built from TRBV5-1 and TRBJ1-2, with TRBD1 as a possible D gene (5 bases). The CDR3 contains 15 residues. V lost 0 bases to trimming and J lost 4 bases, with 13 bases between them. Germline lookup yields CDR1 SGHRS and CDR2 YFSETQ. The CDR3 DNA follows: TGCGCCAGCAGCTTGGCGGCAGGGTCCAGCTATGGCTACACCTTC. This encodes CASSLAAGSSYGYTF.

This sequence joins TRBV5-6 and TRBJ2-1, with 11 bases matching TRBD2. J was trimmed by 9 bases and V by 4 bases; bases with no gene match: 9. This CDR3 is built from 15 residues. Per germline, CDR1 SGHDT and CDR2 YYEEEE. The CDR3 DNA reads TGTGCCAGCAGCCTACTACTAGCGGGAGTCCCTGAGCAGTTCTTC. Translating gives CASSLLLAGVPEQFF.

This clone was counted a single time. The rearrangement links TRBV6-6 to TRBJ1-1, with D hard to call. CDR1 MNHNY and CDR2 SVGAGI come from the germline V gene (reference sequence). The CDR3 sequence is 12 residues long. The V gene lost 8 bases and the J gene lost 11 bases, with 18 bases spanning the gap. CDR3 sequence (DNA): TGTGCCAGCTCCCCAGGTGGTGTGGTTGCTTTCTTT. Translation gives CASSPGGVVAFF.

The chain uses TRBV5-8 and TRBJ2-3, with a weak D call TRBD2 (5 bases). Germline V CDR1 and CDR2: SGHTS, YDEGEE. Trimming stripped 5 bases from V and 4 bases from J, with 23 bases between. CDR3 length equals 17 residues. The CDR3, as DNA: TGTGCCAGCAGAACCGGGATCGAGAGGCGTGGGGCAGATACGCAGTATTTT. Translation: CASRTGIERRGADTQYF. Full variable domain (rest looked up from reference TRBV5-8 and TRBJ2-3): EAGVTQSPTHLIKTRGQQATLRCSPISGHTSVYWYQQALGLGLQFLLWYDEGEERNRGNFPPRFSGRQFPNYSSELNVNALELEDSALYLCASRTGIERRGADTQYFGPGTRLTVL.

The genes are TRBV25-1 and TRBJ2-3; the D is unclear. Trimming left V 7 bases short and J 2 bases short, with 10 bases between. Germline loops: CDR1 MGHDK, CDR2 SYGVNS. The CDR3 has 13 residues. CDR3 DNA: TGTGCCAGCATGGCACTTAACACAGATACGCAGTATTTT. Translated: CASMALNTDTQYF.

This sequence joins TRBV5-4 and TRBJ1-2; 8 nucleotides line up with TRBD1. Germline assignment: CDR1 SGHNT and CDR2 YYREEE (reference sequence). Unmatched junction bases numbered 8, after V lost 2 bases and J lost 8 bases. This CDR3 is built from 14 residues. Written as DNA, the CDR3 is TGTGCCAGCAGCTTCCCCGGGACAGGATTCGGCTACACCTTC. Translation gives CASSFPGTGFGYTF. The entire variable domain, with the rest obtained from reference TRBV5-4 and TRBJ1-2, is as follows: ETGVTQSPTHLIKTRGQQVTLRCSSQSGHNTVSWYQQALGQGPQFIFQYYREEENGRGNFPPRFSGLQFPNYSSELNVNALELDDSALYLCASSFPGTGFGYTFGSGTRLTVV.

This rearrangement joins TRBV5-1 to TRBJ2-2; no clear D. Trimming cost V 1 base and J 10 bases, with 11 bases left between them. Germline CDR1 reads SGHRS; CDR2 reads YFSETQ. The CDR3 contains 13 residues. The CDR3 DNA reads as TGCGCCAGCAGCTTGCTAATCACCACGGAGCTGTTTTTT. Protein: CASSLLITTELFF.

The chain links TRBV6-1 to TRBJ1-3, with D unresolved. This CDR3 contains 14 residues. Germline V gives CDR1 MNHNS, CDR2 SASEGT. V gave up 4 bases and J gave up 0 bases, with 7 bases separating them. CDR3 sequence: CASSALSSGNTIYF. In DNA, the CDR3 is TGTGCCAGCAGTGCGCTCAGCTCTGGAAACACCATATATTTT.

The chain uses TRBV6-6 and TRBJ2-3, with 9 bases identical to TRBD2. The CDR3 is made up of 15 amino acids. Germline loops: CDR1 MNHNY, CDR2 SVGAGI (reference sequence). V trimming: 5 bases; J trimming: 2 bases; junction bases outside the gene matches: 5. This CDR3 is CASSPAGGYTDTQYF. DNA of the CDR3: TGTGCCAGCAGTCCCGCGGGGGGGTACACAGATACGCAGTATTTT.

The V and J genes are TRBV18 and TRBJ2-5, with D tentatively TRBD1 (5 bases). The CDR3 extends over 12 amino acids. V dropped 3 bases and J dropped 5 bases, with 7 bases sitting between them. Germline V lookup: CDR1 KGHSH, CDR2 LQKENI. The CDR3 region has the DNA TGTGCCAGCTCACCCCAGGGTGAGACCCAGTACTTC. It translates to CASSPQGETQYF.

V is TRBV7-9 and J is TRBJ2-2; D remains unclear. The CDR3 totals 15 residues. Germline assignment: CDR1 SEHNR and CDR2 FQNEAQ (reference sequence). Trimming shortened V by 4 bases and J by 0 bases, and 9 bases separated the two germline ends. Here the CDR3 reads CASSSTNANTGELFF. The CDR3, as DNA: TGTGCCAGCAGCTCCACAAACGCGAACACCGGGGAGCTGTTTTTT. The full variable domain, its missing parts supplied by reference TRBV7-9 and TRBJ2-2, is DTGVSQNPRHKITKRGQNVTFRCDPISEHNRLYWYRQTLGQGPEFLTYFQNEAQLEKSRLLSDRFSAERPKGSFSTLEIQRTEQGDSAMYLCASSSTNANTGELFFGEGSRLTVL.

The chain carries TRBV6-1 and TRBJ2-7; D is unresolved. Per germline, CDR1 MNHNS and CDR2 SASEGT. The ends were cut back, 1 base at V and 3 bases at J, with 13 bases in the middle. The CDR3 totals 15 residues. CDR3 DNA: TGTGCCAGCAGTGAAGAGAAAGTTTCAAACTACGAGCAGTACTTC. This encodes CASSEEKVSNYEQYF.

The CDR3 region is CASSERATSGSVSEQFF. CDR3 DNA sequence: TGTGCCAGCAGTGAACGAGCCACTAGCGGGAGTGTAAGTGAGCAGTTCTTC. V and J are TRBV6-1 and TRBJ2-1; 11 bases agree with TRBD2. Germline CDR1 MNHNS, CDR2 SASEGT. V lost 2 bases and J lost 9; bases outside the gene matches: 12. This CDR3 region has 17 residues.

The chain joins TRBV19 to TRBJ1-4; 7 nucleotides agree with TRBD1. This CDR3 contains 15 residues. After removal of 7 bases from V and 0 bases from J, the junction contained 5 bases not matched to a gene. Germline V gives CDR1 LNHDA, CDR2 SQIVND (reference sequence). In DNA form, the CDR3 reads TGTGCCAGTACCACAGGGACAGCAACTAATGAAAAACTGTTTTTT. Its protein is CASTTGTATNEKLFF.

This CDR3 reads CATQPGQRDEKLFF. In DNA, the CDR3 is TGTGCCACTCAACCGGGACAGCGAGATGAAAAACTGTTTTTT. The chain employs TRBV6-5 and TRBJ1-4; 7 bases align to TRBD1. Germline V gives CDR1 MNHEY, CDR2 SVGAGI. The CDR3 is 14 amino acids. The ends lost 10 bases at V and 6 bases at J; junction bases unmatched: 11.